Below are 9 T cell receptor beta chains sequenced from a single sample in a study of blood T cell repertoires in COVID-19. Assay: immunoSEQ multiplex PCR; the TCRdb copy retains only in-frame clones and omits some. Of around 700,000 clones in the sample, just under 90% are singletons; the top ten hold roughly 0.25%. The source material was peripheral blood. These receptor sequences come from a woman aged 18-29 years with acute or convalescent COVID-19.

The rearrangement joins TRBV19 to TRBJ1-1; TRBD1 matches at 10 bases. The ends lost 5 bases at V and 1 base at J; junction bases unmatched: 7. The CDR3 consists of 16 residues. Germline CDR1 LNHDA, CDR2 SQIVND (reference sequence). CDR3 residues: CASSPLTGGRNTEAFF. In nucleotides, the CDR3 is TGTGCCAGTAGTCCGTTGACAGGGGGCAGGAACACTGAAGCTTTCTTT.

The CDR3 reads CASSLGGERRYGYTF. The DNA of the CDR3 is TGTGCCAGCAGCTTAGGGGGAGAGCGCCGCTATGGCTACACCTTC. V is TRBV7-2 and J is TRBJ1-2; no clear D. Trimming removed 1 base from V and 4 bases from J, with 13 bases in between. In germline, CDR1 is SGHTA, CDR2 FQGNSA. CDR3 size: 15 residues.

The chain recombines TRBV28 with TRBJ1-2; the D is unclear. This CDR3 region has 13 residues. The V gene lost 2 bases and the J gene lost 4 bases, with 8 bases spanning the gap. The germline V gene encodes CDR1 MDHEN and CDR2 SYDVKM. The CDR3 loop reads CASSLEGPYGYTF. In DNA form, the CDR3 reads TGTGCCAGCAGTTTAGAGGGCCCCTATGGCTACACCTTC.

The chain recombines TRBV30 with TRBJ2-7; TRBD2 matches 13 bases. Germline V gene data show CDR1 as GTSNPN and CDR2 as SVGIG (reference sequence). The CDR3 loop spans 12 amino acids. V trimming: 5 bases; J trimming: 7 bases; junction bases outside the gene matches: 2. CDR3 in amino acids: CAWGTSGVEQYF. DNA of the CDR3: TGTGCCTGGGGGACTAGCGGGGTGGAGCAGTACTTC.

This sequence joins TRBV2 and TRBJ2-7, with 10 bases aligning to TRBD2. Looked up from germline, CDR1 is SNHLY and CDR2 is FYNNEI. The CDR3 runs to 16 residues. J gave up 0 bases and V 4 bases, and 6 bases lay outside the gene matches. The DNA of the CDR3 is TGTGCCAGCAGTGCTGGGCTAGCGGGGGCCTCCTACGAGCAGTACTTC. This codes for CASSAGLAGASYEQYF.

The chain uses TRBV9 and TRBJ1-1; 8 bases match TRBD1. In germline, CDR1 is SGDLS, CDR2 YYNGEE. The CDR3 is 18 residues long. The V gene end was trimmed by 0 bases and the J gene end by 3 bases; junction bases not matched to a gene: 13. The CDR3 loop reads CASSVVDRGLVVDTEAFF. The CDR3 nucleotides are TGTGCCAGCAGCGTAGTCGACAGGGGCCTGGTGGTGGACACTGAAGCTTTCTTT.

The chain joins TRBV6-5 to TRBJ2-7; TRBD1 agrees at 7 bases. CDR1 is MNHEY and CDR2 is SVGAGI in the germline V gene. V lost 3 bases, J lost 2 bases, and 7 bases stayed unmatched. The CDR3 runs 15 residues. The CDR3 sequence is CASSYDWDRAYEQYF. The CDR3 DNA sequence: TGTGCCAGCAGTTATGATTGGGACAGAGCCTACGAGCAGTACTTC.

The chain combines TRBV7-3 with TRBJ1-1; 7 nucleotides match TRBD1. V was pared by 5 bases and J by 1 base, with 13 bases of the junction left unmatched. Germline V gene lookup returns CDR1 SGHTA and CDR2 FQGTGA. CDR3 length equals 17 residues. The CDR3 DNA reads TGTGCCAGCAGCAAACGGACAGGCAGAAGGGAGAACACTGAAGCTTTCTTT. It translates to CASSKRTGRRENTEAFF.

The chain recombines TRBV11-3 with TRBJ2-1; D is uncertain. CDR3 length: 15 amino acids. Germline V gene data show CDR1 as SGHNT and CDR2 as YENEEA. V was clipped by 5 bases and J by 0 bases, with 11 bases between them. CDR3 DNA: TGTGCCAGCAGCGCTCAACACAGCTCCTACAATGAGCAGTTCTTC. It is translated as CASSAQHSSYNEQFF.